A selection of T cell receptor beta chains follows, all from one sample in a study of cytomegalovirus exposure and HLA in healthy donors. Here immunoSEQ multiplex PCR was the method, and the copy in TCRdb shows in-frame clones only, minus some. The sample lists some 150,000 clones, approximately 84% occurring once. Sequencing used PBMCs. Receptors originate from a woman aged 35 to 49 in good health and CMV-seronegative. CDR3s include the opening cysteine and the closing phenylalanine or tryptophan. D genes are given only for firm matches. Clone size is not always given. Where it is, it says once, few, many or a class for expanded clones.

>TRBJ1-6|TRBV5-6|-|-
TGTGCCAGCAGCCCAGGGGATAATTCACCCCTCCACTTT
CASSPGDNSPLHF
>TRBJ2-2|TRBV12-5|-|TRBD1
TGTGCTAGTGGTTTGGGGGACAGGGTCGCGATCGGGGAGCTGTTTTTT
CASGLGDRVAIGELFF
>TRBJ1-3|TRBV2|-|-
TGTGCCAGCAGGCGGCGCGAAAACACCATATATTTT
CASRRRENTIYF
>TRBJ2-1|TRBV2|-|TRBD2
TGTGCCAGCATGTCCCTAGCGGGAACGGTTGAGCATGAGCAGTTCTTC
CASMSLAGTVEHEQFF
>TRBJ2-4|TRBV4-3|-|-
TGCGCCAGCAGCCAAAGGGGATCGGACATTCAGTACTTC
CASSQRGSDIQYF
>TRBJ2-7|TRBV7-9|-|-
TGTGCCAGCAGCTCCGGGGGGCAAGGGTCCTACGAGCAGTACTTC
CASSSGGQGSYEQYF
>TRBJ1-1|TRBV11-2|-|-
TGTGCCAGCAGCTTAGTCAGGGGTGTCGGATTCTCTGAAGCTTTCTTT
CASSLVRGVGFSEAFF
>TRBJ1-1|TRBV2|-|-
TGTGCCAGCAGTGACAGGGGTAATGGAGACACTGAAGCTTTCTTT
CASSDRGNGDTEAFF
>TRBJ2-1|TRBV2|few|TRBD1
TGTGCCAGCCTGCGGGCACGGGACAGGGCATACAATGAGCAGTTCTTC
CASLRARDRAYNEQFF
>TRBJ1-1|TRBV6-6|-|TRBD1
TGTGCCAGCAGTCCTGGGACAGCTCACACTGAAGCTTTCTTT
CASSPGTAHTEAFF
>TRBJ1-1|TRBV10-1|once|TRBD1
TGCGCCAGCAGTAAGGGGACAGGGGGCAGGAACACTGAAGCTTTCTTT
CASSKGTGGRNTEAFF
>TRBJ1-2|TRBV19|-|TRBD1
TGTGCCACCACAACGGGGACAGCTAACTATGGCTACACCTTC
CATTTGTANYGYTF
>TRBJ1-5|TRBV2|-|-
TGTGCCAGCAGTGAAGAGGGGACTACAAATCAACCCCAGCATTTT
CASSEEGTTNQPQHF
>TRBJ2-5|TRBV29-1|-|TRBD1
TGCAGCGTTGACCCGGCAGGGGGCCGGGAGACCCAGTACTTC
CSVDPAGGRETQYF
>TRBJ2-5|TRBV7-6|-|TRBD2
TGTGCCAGCAGCTCAACTAGCGGGAGGGAAGAGACCCAGTACTTC
CASSSTSGREETQYF
>TRBJ1-2|TRBV19|-|TRBD1
TGTGCCAGTATCGGACAGGGATATGGCTACACCTTC
CASIGQGYGYTF
>TRBJ2-5|TRBV28|-|-
TGTGCCAGCACCAACCCCCCGGGGGAGACCCAGTACTTC
CASTNPPGETQYF
>TRBJ2-7|TRBV2|-|-
TGTGCCAGCAGTGGCCCGCCTTTAGGAGCACGGTACTTC
CASSGPPLGARYF
>TRBJ2-1|TRBV11-3|-|TRBD1
TGTGCCAGCAGCGAAGAGCCGGGACAGGGGTTCGGCGATGAGCAGTTCTTC
CASSEEPGQGFGDEQFF
>TRBJ2-7|TRBV5-1|few|TRBD1
TGCGCCAGCAGCCAAGCGAGGGGGCACATGTACGAGCAGTACTTC
CASSQARGHMYEQYF
>TRBJ2-1|TRBV29-1|-|TRBD2
TGCAGCGTCCACCCTAGCGGGAGGAGTGGTGAGCAGTTCTTC
CSVHPSGRSGEQFF
>TRBJ2-2|TRBV2|few|-
TGTGCCAGCAGTGAGTCCGGGGATAACACCGGGGAGCTGTTTTTT
CASSESGDNTGELFF
>TRBJ1-5|TRBV6-1|few|-
TGTGCCAGCAGTGAACAGTCGCACAATCAGCCCCAGCATTTT
CASSEQSHNQPQHF
>TRBJ1-2|TRBV4-3|-|-
TGCGCCAGCAGCCAAGAACCACTTAACTATGGCTACACCTTC
CASSQEPLNYGYTF
>TRBJ2-3|TRBV7-3|-|TRBD2
TGTGCCAGCAGCTTAGGACTAGCGGCGTGGGATACGCAGTATTTT
CASSLGLAAWDTQYF
>TRBJ1-3|TRBV6-1|-|-
TGTGCCAGCAGTGACGAGGCCGGGTTCTTAGGAAACACCATATATTTT
CASSDEAGFLGNTIYF
>TRBJ1-1|TRBV6-5|-|TRBD1
TGTGCCAGCACCAGGACAGAGGGGGCGAGAGCTTTCTTT
CASTRTEGARAFF
>TRBJ2-3|TRBV27|-|TRBD2
TGTGCCAGCAGTTTATCGCGGCTAGCGGGAGCTGATACGCAGTATTTT
CASSLSRLAGADTQYF
>TRBJ2-5|TRBV27|-|-
TGTGCCAGCGCACAGGTCACAGGACAAGAGACCCAGTACTTC
CASAQVTGQETQYF
>TRBJ2-7|TRBV21-1|once|-
TGTGCCAGCAGCCCCAGCGGGAGCCACGAGCAGTACTTC
CASSPSGSHEQYF
>TRBJ2-7|TRBV27|-|TRBD1
TGTGCCAGCAGAATCGGACAGGGACCACACTACGAGCAGTACTTC
CASRIGQGPHYEQYF
>TRBJ1-3|TRBV9|-|TRBD1
TGTGCCAGCAGAGGGACAGGTACCTCTGGAAACACCATATATTTT
CASRGTGTSGNTIYF
>TRBJ2-1|TRBV9|-|-
TGTGCCAGCAGCGTCAGCGATGAGCAGTTCTTC
CASSVSDEQFF
>TRBJ2-5|TRBV7-8|-|-
TGTGCCAGCAGTCAAAGCAGGGGTTATTGGGAGACCCAGTACTTC
CASSQSRGYWETQYF
>TRBJ2-7|TRBV2|-|-
TGTGCCAGCAGTGCGGGACAAGTTTACGAGCAGTACTTC
CASSAGQVYEQYF
>TRBJ1-3|TRBV28|few|TRBD1
TGTGCCAGCAGCCGGACAGGGTCGCGAAACACCATATATTTT
CASSRTGSRNTIYF
>TRBJ1-5|TRBV9|-|TRBD1
TGTGCCAGCAGCCGCGGACAGGGCAATCAGCCCCAGCATTTT
CASSRGQGNQPQHF
>TRBJ2-7|TRBV27|-|TRBD2
TGTGCCAGCAGTTTTAGCGGGCCAAGACGGGAGCAGTACTTC
CASSFSGPRREQYF
>TRBJ2-2|TRBV28|once|-
TGTGCCAGCAGTTTACCCCCGACCGGGGAGCTGTTTTTT
CASSLPPTGELFF
>TRBJ2-7|TRBV7-6|-|TRBD2
TGTGCCAGCAGCGACGTCCTAGCGGGAGAGTATCAGGACGAGCAGTACTTC
CASSDVLAGEYQDEQYF
>TRBJ2-3|TRBV6-1|-|-
TGTGCCAGCAGTGAATTACAGTTCACAGATACGCAGTATTTT
CASSELQFTDTQYF
>TRBJ1-5|TRBV7-2|-|-
TGTGCCAGCAGCTTAAGGGCGGGGGATCAGCCCCAGCATTTT
CASSLRAGDQPQHF
>TRBJ1-3|TRBV4-3|-|-
TGCGCCAGCAGCCAAGACCCCACAGGGAGGGCCGCTGGAAACACCATATATTTT
CASSQDPTGRAAGNTIYF
>TRBJ2-4|TRBV5-4|-|-
TGTGCCAGCAGCTTGGGCGGGACGGAAAACATTCAGTACTTC
CASSLGGTENIQYF
>TRBJ2-7|TRBV7-7|few|-
TGTGCCAGCAGCTTAGGGGCAGGGCCCTCCTACGAGCAGTACTTC
CASSLGAGPSYEQYF
>TRBJ1-5|TRBV11-3|-|-
TGTGCCAGCAGTGAAGTACAGAGCCTCTATAGCAATCAGCCCCAGCATTTT
CASSEVQSLYSNQPQHF